Following are 16 T cell receptor beta chains from one sample sequenced in a study of T-cell memory formation after mild COVID-19. One entry per CDR3 protein results from TCRdb running MiXCR on the 5' RACE reads. The repertoire has tens of thousands of distinct CDR3 sequences, about 9.4% of them found once; the top ten carry around 1.1%. The sample was PBMCs or a T cell subset sorted from them (not recorded which). These receptors were taken from a man aged 18 to 30 who had mild COVID-19 (a few samples of this study predate the infection). Cell type and time point are not known.

There are many counts of this clonotype. The V call is TRBV5-1, the J call TRBJ2-5; no definite D call. The CDR3 sequence is 12 residues long. V dropped 0 bases and J dropped 5 bases, with 5 bases sitting between them. Germline V gene sequence: CDR1 SGHRS, CDR2 YFSETQ. CDR3 amino acids: CASSLGLETQYF. In nucleotides, the CDR3 is TGCGCCAGCAGCTTGGGGTTGGAGACCCAGTACTTC.

This chain links TRBV10-2 with TRBJ2-4; the D gene is possibly TRBD1 (5 bases). Deletions cut 6 bases from V and 5 bases from J, with 11 bases between. In germline, CDR1 is WSHSY, CDR2 SAAADI. CDR3 length: 13 amino acids. CDR3 loop: CASRPLGQNIQYF. The CDR3 DNA reads as TGCGCCAGCAGACCGTTGGGGCAAAACATTCAGTACTTC.

A remark on this clonotype: A much larger clone differs by one base, so this may be a read error. The rearrangement joins TRBV30 to TRBJ1-2; D unclear. Germline CDR1 GTSNPN, CDR2 SVGIG (reference sequence). The CDR3 is made up of 13 amino acids. CDR3 sequence (DNA): TGTGCCCGGAGTGTGGAAGCTAACTATGGCTACACCTTC. This translates into CARSVEANYGYTF.

This clonotype was detected a few times. V and J are TRBV6-2 or TRBV6-3 and TRBJ1-2, with 7 bases aligning to TRBD1. The CDR3 loop spans 14 amino acids. J lost 8 bases, V lost 7 bases, and 13 bases had no gene match. Germline CDR1 MNHEY, CDR2 SVGEGT. The CDR3 nucleotides are TGTGCCAGCACCGAATATCTGACAGGGAGCGGCTACACCTTC. Translated, it gives CASTEYLTGSGYTF.

There are a few counts of this clonotype. The J gene is TRBJ2-1, the V gene TRBV7-2; tentatively, D is TRBD2 (5 bases). V lost 3 bases, J lost 6 bases, and 15 bases lay in between. This CDR3 spans 15 amino acids. Germline-derived CDR1 and CDR2 are SGHTA and FQGNSA. The CDR3 spells CASSLWLASGNEQFF. Here the CDR3 DNA reads TGTGCCAGCAGCTTGTGGCTAGCAAGCGGCAATGAGCAGTTCTTC. The whole variable domain, remainder taken from reference TRBV7-2 and TRBJ2-1, is GAGVSQSPSNKVTEKGKDVELRCDPISGHTALYWYRQSLGQGLEFLIYFQGNSAPDKSGLPSDRFSAERTGGSVSTLTIQRTQQEDSAVYLCASSLWLASGNEQFFGPGTRLTVL.

This clonotype occurred a few times. The V and J genes are TRBV20-1 and TRBJ2-1; 7 nucleotides line up with TRBD2. The CDR3 contains 15 residues. V lost 0 bases and J lost 10; bases outside the gene matches: 12. Per germline, CDR1 DFQATT and CDR2 SNEGSKA (reference sequence). The CDR3 DNA reads as TGCAGTGCTAGAGATCAACTAGGGACTACCCGCGAGCAGTTCTTC. Amino acids: CSARDQLGTTREQFF.

This clonotype occurred a few times. The chain links TRBV9 to TRBJ2-6; D perhaps matches TRBD2 (5 bases). CDR1 SGDLS and CDR2 YYNGEE come from the germline V gene. There are 16 residues in the CDR3. The V and J ends lost 4 bases and 4 bases respectively, with 15 bases between them. CDR3: CASSPTGWSGANVLTF. The CDR3 nucleotides are TGTGCCAGCAGCCCAACGGGGTGGTCCGGGGCCAACGTCCTGACTTTC.

The chain employs TRBV5-5 and TRBJ1-4; D unresolved. The CDR3 length is 13 residues. V was clipped by 0 bases and J by 3 bases, with 3 bases between them. Germline CDR1 SGHKS, CDR2 YYEKEE (reference sequence). CDR3 in DNA: TGTGCCAGCAGCTTGGACGCTAATGAAAAACTGTTTTTT. It is translated as CASSLDANEKLFF.

The chain recombines TRBV5-1 with TRBJ2-7; D may be TRBD2 (5 bases). Germline V CDR1 and CDR2: SGHRS, YFSETQ. CDR3 size: 14 residues. V lost 6 bases and J lost 1, with 14 bases in between. CDR3 residues: CASNQDGGSYEQYF. The CDR3 DNA is TGCGCCAGCAACCAGGACGGAGGATCCTACGAGCAGTACTTC.

This rearrangement joins TRBV7-2 to TRBJ2-5, with D unclear. Trimming took 4 bases from V and 1 from J, leaving 10 bases between them. Germline V gene sequence: CDR1 SGHTA, CDR2 FQGNSA. This CDR3 has 14 amino acids. This CDR3 reads CASSSLPIQETQYF. The CDR3 coding sequence is TGTGCCAGCAGCTCTTTACCGATCCAAGAGACCCAGTACTTC.

V is TRBV7-6 and J is TRBJ2-1; 9 positions agree with TRBD2. Looked up from germline, CDR1 is SGHVS and CDR2 is FNYEAQ. V was pared by 4 bases and J by 6 bases, with 4 bases of the junction left unmatched. The CDR3 consists of 14 residues. The CDR3 nucleotides are TGTGCCAGCAGCTCGCGGGGGGGGAGCAATGAGCAGTTCTTC. Protein sequence: CASSSRGGSNEQFF.

This clonotype came up a few times. The J gene is TRBJ2-7, the V gene TRBV5-1; no definite D call. The germline V and J ends were trimmed by 0 bases and 2 bases, with 9 bases remaining between them. The CDR3 extends over 14 amino acids. Germline-derived CDR1 and CDR2 are SGHRS and YFSETQ. DNA for the CDR3: TGCGCCAGCAGCTTGGAGGCCGGTCCCTACGAGCAGTACTTC. This encodes CASSLEAGPYEQYF.

This clonotype was seen at least ten times. The chain recombines TRBV5-6 with TRBJ2-3, with 7 bases lining up with TRBD1. The V gene's germline CDR1 is SGHDT and CDR2 YYEEEE. V trimming: 6 bases; J trimming: 2 bases; junction bases outside the gene matches: 6. The length of the CDR3 is 14 residues. CDR3 protein: CASNRGQFTDTQYF. The CDR3 nucleotides read TGTGCCAGCAACCGGGGACAGTTCACAGATACGCAGTATTTT.

This clonotype showed up many times. V gene TRBV4-2 combines with J gene TRBJ2-1; TRBD2 matches 9 bases. Trimming took 1 base from V and 8 from J; bases not matched to a gene: 9. CDR1 and CDR2 (germline): LGHNA, YNFKEQ. The CDR3 consists of 16 residues. The CDR3 nucleotides are TGTGCCAGCAGCCAAGTCGGGCGGGGGGGTGGCTATGAGCAGTTCTTC. Its translation: CASSQVGRGGGYEQFF.

This clonotype appeared many times. V is TRBV19 and J is TRBJ2-7; D call uncertain. V shed 5 bases and J shed 2 bases, with 10 bases lying between them. This CDR3 comprises 13 residues. CDR1 and CDR2 (germline): LNHDA, SQIVND (reference sequence). This CDR3 reads CASSQVGAYEQYF. The CDR3 coding sequence is TGTGCCAGTAGTCAGGTGGGCGCCTACGAGCAGTACTTC.

The rearrangement joins TRBV7-2 to TRBJ1-5; 8 nucleotides align to TRBD1. Per the germline V gene, CDR1 is SGHTA and CDR2 is FQGNSA. The CDR3 loop spans 14 amino acids. V trimming: 6 bases; J trimming: 7 bases; junction bases outside the gene matches: 8. The CDR3 DNA is TGTGCCAGCAGGACTCAGGGGGCATGGCAGCCCCAGCATTTT. Translated, it gives CASRTQGAWQPQHF.